The 19 T cell receptor beta chains below all came from one sample that was sequenced in a study of T cells in Graves' hyperthyroidism and ophthalmopathy. TCR beta CDR3 region amplification was performed from RNA transcripts. Researchers ran a first-round RT-PCR on the TCR CDR3 using the HTBI primer set. TCRdb re-called the multiplex PCR reads with MiXCR, one entry per CDR3 protein. The sample records fewer than 600,000 distinct CDR3 sequences, approximately 15% being singletons. The material sequenced was blood. The receptors shown here come from a young woman with Graves' hyperthyroidism.

This clonotype was counted a few times. This chain uses TRBV25-1 with TRBJ2-2; no firm D call. The ends were cut back, 0 bases at V and 2 bases at J, with 7 bases in the middle. In germline, CDR1 is MGHDK, CDR2 SYGVNS. CDR3 length equals 15 residues. The CDR3 loop is CASSEYRHNTGELFF. As DNA, the CDR3 is TGTGCCAGCAGTGAATATAGACACAACACCGGGGAGCTGTTTTTT. Complete variable domain (other parts from reference TRBV25-1 and TRBJ2-2): EADIYQTPRYLVIGTGKKITLECSQTMGHDKMYWYQQDPGMELHLIHYSYGVNSTEKGDLSSESTVSRIRTEHFPLTLESARPSHTSQYLCASSEYRHNTGELFFGEGSRLTVL.

This clonotype was seen ten or more times. V gene TRBV12-3 or TRBV12-4 combines with J gene TRBJ2-5; D is possibly TRBD1 or TRBD2 (5 bases each). Trimming removed 2 bases from V and 5 bases from J, with 12 bases in between. The CDR3 totals 14 residues. CDR3 nucleotides: TGTGCCAGCAGTTTACTCGGTGGGACCGAGACCCAGTACTTC. Protein sequence: CASSLLGGTETQYF.

The chain has TRBV5-4 and TRBJ1-1; 10 bases match TRBD1. Per the germline V gene, CDR1 is SGHNT and CDR2 is YYREEE (reference sequence). The CDR3 covers 16 residues. Trimming removed 4 bases from V and 0 bases from J; junction bases left unmatched: 6. The CDR3 bases are TGTGCCAGCAGCCCGGGACAGGGGACGATGAACACTGAAGCTTTCTTT. It encodes CASSPGQGTMNTEAFF.

Concerning this clonotype: The junction shows a germline mismatch at one end, possibly a read error. The rearrangement links TRBV12-5 to TRBJ1-1; 8 bases are a match to TRBD1. Germline-derived CDR1 and CDR2 are LGHNT and FRNRAP. The length of the CDR3 is 15 residues. This chain's CDR3 is CASGPGQGENTGAFF. The CDR3 coding sequence is TGTGCTAGTGGTCCCGGACAGGGTGAAAACACTGGAGCTTTCTTT. The entire variable domain, with the rest obtained from reference TRBV12-5 and TRBJ1-1, is as follows: DARVTQTPRHKVTEMGQEVTMRCQPILGHNTVFWYRQTMMQGLELLAYFRNRAPLDDSGMPKDRFSAEMPDATLATLKIQPSEPRDSAVYFCASGPGQGENTGAFFGQGTRLTVV.

The rearrangement joins TRBV7-9 to TRBJ2-1; TRBD1 is a possible D gene (6 bases). The CDR3 contains 17 residues. V was clipped by 7 bases and J by 7 bases, with 26 bases between them. From germline, CDR1 is SEHNR and CDR2 FQNEAQ (reference sequence). DNA for the CDR3: TGTGCCAGCATCTCCGGGGCGGGTCAGGGGTTTTCGAATGAGCAGTTCTTC. Encoded protein: CASISGAGQGFSNEQFF.

This clonotype was picked up many times. This sequence joins TRBV30 and TRBJ2-1, with D uncertain. Trimming stripped 0 bases from V and 6 bases from J, with 6 bases between. CDR1 and CDR2 (germline): GTSNPN, SVGIG (reference sequence). The CDR3 sequence is 12 residues long. CDR3 in DNA: TGTGCCTGGAGTGTACGAGTCAATGAGCAGTTCTTC. It yields the protein CAWSVRVNEQFF.

This clonotype was counted at least ten times. The chain links TRBV3-1 to TRBJ2-3; no firm D call. V was clipped by 0 bases and J by 2 bases, with 15 bases between them. The germline V gene has CDR1 LGHDT and CDR2 YNNKEL (reference sequence). There are 17 residues in the CDR3. CDR3 residues: CASSQDQVQGSTDTQYF. The CDR3 nucleotides read TGTGCCAGCAGCCAAGATCAGGTCCAAGGATCCACAGATACGCAGTATTTT.

This clonotype was seen many times. This chain connects TRBV3-1 to TRBJ1-1, with D perhaps TRBD1 (5 bases). Germline V gives CDR1 LGHDT, CDR2 YNNKEL (reference sequence). V was shortened by 4 bases and J by 6 bases, with 15 bases between the two germline ends. The CDR3 has 14 amino acids. CDR3 nucleotide sequence: TGTGCCAGCAGCCGTACTCAGGGTAGCGCTGAAGCTTTCTTT. Its translation: CASSRTQGSAEAFF.

In this sample, this clonotype turned up many times. The chain links TRBV2 to TRBJ1-2; TRBD1 might be the D (5 bases). Germline V gene lookup returns CDR1 SNHLY and CDR2 FYNNEI. V gave up 3 bases and J gave up 8 bases, with 19 bases separating them. CDR3 length: 15 amino acids. The CDR3 sequence is CASSDIWQGIRGYTF. CDR3 bases: TGTGCCAGCAGTGATATATGGCAGGGAATAAGAGGCTACACCTTC. Variable domain in full (rest from reference TRBV2 and TRBJ1-2): EPEVTQTPSHQVTQMGQEVILRCVPISNHLYFYWYRQILGQKVEFLVSFYNNEISEKSEIFDDQFSVERPDGSNFTLKIRSTKLEDSAMYFCASSDIWQGIRGYTFGSGTRLTVV.

This clonotype was found many times. In nucleotides, the CDR3 is TGTGCCAGCAGCTTATACGAGCCCAATGAGCAGTTCTTC. It specifies CASSLYEPNEQFF. This chain uses TRBV7-3 with TRBJ2-1, with D uncertain. This CDR3 region has 13 residues. The germline V and J ends were trimmed by 2 bases and 6 bases, with 8 bases remaining between them. CDR1 and CDR2 from the germline V gene are SGHTA and FQGTGA.

This clonotype has at least ten counts. The genes are TRBV3-1 and TRBJ2-1; D is unclear. Trimming pared 0 bases from V and 3 bases from J, leaving 9 bases between. The CDR3 runs to 15 residues. Germline CDR1 LGHDT, CDR2 YNNKEL (reference sequence). For the CDR3, the DNA is TGTGCCAGCAGCCAAGATCACGGCGGCTACAATGAGCAGTTCTTC. Translation gives CASSQDHGGYNEQFF.

This clonotype was counted ten times or more. V is TRBV11-3 and J is TRBJ2-1; possibly TRBD1 for D (6 bases). The CDR3 length is 13 residues. Germline CDR1 reads SGHNT; CDR2 reads YENEEA. The V end lost 4 bases, the J end lost 10 bases, and 14 bases lay between the germline ends. The CDR3 coding sequence is TGTGCCAGCAGCTCCCACAGGGATCGGGAGCAGTTCTTC. It specifies CASSSHRDREQFF.

This clonotype was counted ten times or more. The chain uses TRBV27 and TRBJ1-2; D is perhaps TRBD1 (5 bases). Trimming took 8 bases from V and 8 from J, leaving 18 bases between them. The germline gives CDR1 MNHEY, CDR2 SMNVEV (reference sequence). CDR3 length: 13 amino acids. The chain's CDR3 is CASGRTLRRGYTF. CDR3 coding DNA: TGTGCCAGCGGGAGGACACTTCGGAGGGGCTACACCTTC.

This clonotype was seen many times. One end of the junction does not line up with germline, which may come from a read error. The chain combines TRBV5-1 with TRBJ1-4, with 8 bases matching TRBD1. The CDR3 totals 14 residues. CDR1 is SGHRS and CDR2 is YFSETQ in the germline V gene. The CDR3 sequence: CASSPGTGGEKLFF. The CDR3 DNA follows: TGTGCCAGCAGCCCCGGGACAGGCGGTGAAAAACTGTTTTTT.

The V gene is TRBV3-1, the J gene TRBJ2-1, with D unresolved. The CDR3 has 13 amino acids. Germline CDR1 is LGHDT and CDR2 is YNNKEL (reference sequence). V shed 4 bases and J shed 6 bases, with 10 bases lying between them. In DNA, the CDR3 is TGTGCCAGCAGCCCCGCCTCCGGCAATGAGCAGTTCTTC. This encodes CASSPASGNEQFF.

The sample holds many counts of this clonotype. V and J are TRBV24-1 and TRBJ2-5; no firm D call. The CDR3 length is 14 residues. Trimming removed 6 bases at V and 2 bases at J, with 12 bases between. The germline V gene has CDR1 KGHDR and CDR2 SFDVKD. CDR3 bases: TGTGCCACCAGTAGTCCGGGTTGGCAAGAGACCCAGTACTTC. It encodes CATSSPGWQETQYF.

The gene calls are TRBV6-1 and TRBJ1-1; D is perhaps TRBD1 (5 bases). Germline lookup yields CDR1 MNHNS and CDR2 SASEGT. V was trimmed by 7 bases and J by 10 bases, leaving 28 bases between them. The CDR3 extends over 16 amino acids. The CDR3 loop reads CASNPGQGLPSASAFF. The CDR3 nucleotides are TGTGCCAGCAACCCCGGTCAGGGCCTCCCTTCCGCGTCAGCTTTCTTT.

Concerning this clonotype: At one of its ends the junction is not consistent with the germline gene, which may arise from a read error. The V call is TRBV29-1, the J call TRBJ2-3; 9 positions agree with TRBD2. The CDR3 is 14 residues long. Germline V gene sequence: CDR1 SQVTM, CDR2 ANQGSEA. The CDR3, as DNA: TGCAGCGTTGATGGGACTAGCTCCACAGATACGCAGTGTTTT. It yields the protein CSVDGTSSTDTQCF.

This clonotype showed up many times. V is TRBV2 and J is TRBJ1-1, with D perhaps TRBD1 (5 bases). Germline CDR1 is SNHLY and CDR2 is FYNNEI. The CDR3 has 14 amino acids. V lost 7 bases and J lost 0, with 12 bases in between. CDR3 in amino acids: CASTAGGMNTEAFF. CDR3 nucleotide sequence: TGTGCCAGCACCGCGGGGGGGATGAACACTGAAGCTTTCTTT.